This entry lists 10 T cell receptor beta chains sequenced from one sample in a study of Ad26.COV2.S vaccination and SARS-CoV-2 variants. Profiled with immunoSEQ multiplex PCR; TCRdb holds only in-frame clones, not every one. Among hundreds of thousands of clones listed, roughly nine tenths were seen once. This sample's treatment: 19 received Ad26.COV2.S at low or high dose, single or two shots; a few received placebo; per-sample allocation not given. The investigators took samples on day 63 after the first vaccine or placebo injection. The specimen comprised peripheral blood, sampled in a trial of Ad26.COV2.S vaccine versus placebo. Every receptor here comes from a person between 18 and 60 years old who received the Ad26.COV2.S COVID-19 vaccine or a placebo.

A note on this clone: Other DNA sequences from this sample encode an identical CDR3 as well. This chain links TRBV19 with TRBJ1-5; D is possibly TRBD1 (5 bases). The CDR3 loop spans 13 amino acids. V dropped 8 bases and J dropped 0 bases, with 8 bases sitting between them. Germline V lookup: CDR1 LNHDA, CDR2 SQIVND (reference sequence). This CDR3 reads CASDRGSNQPQHF. CDR3 nucleotide sequence: TGTGCCAGTGATAGGGGTAGCAATCAGCCCCAGCATTTT.

The chain is built from TRBV19 and TRBJ1-4; 9 bases align to TRBD1. This CDR3 is built from 14 residues. V lost 7 bases, J lost 8 bases, and 8 bases stayed unmatched. CDR1 and CDR2 (germline): LNHDA, SQIVND (reference sequence). CDR3 region: CASNPIGQGEKLFF. In nucleotides, the CDR3 is TGTGCCAGTAACCCCATCGGACAGGGGGAAAAACTGTTTTTT.

The J gene is TRBJ2-2, the V gene TRBV27, with TRBD1 as a possible D gene (6 bases). The CDR3 runs to 16 residues. The V end lost 4 bases, the J end lost 4 bases, and 16 bases lay between the germline ends. Per the germline V gene, CDR1 is MNHEY and CDR2 is SMNVEV (reference sequence). The DNA of the CDR3 is TGTGCCAGCAGTTCCTACAGGGACGGCCTCACCGGGGAGCTGTTTTTT. It is translated as CASSSYRDGLTGELFF.

The DNA for the CDR3 is TGCGCCAGCAGCCAAGACGCGGCAGGACGAAGCACTGAAGCTTTCTTT. Translating it yields CASSQDAAGRSTEAFF. The chain couples TRBV4-3 to TRBJ1-1; no reliable D call. Per germline, CDR1 LGHNA and CDR2 YSLEER. Between the trimmed V and J ends, which lost 0 bases and 4 bases, there was a span of 15 bases. This CDR3 is built from 16 residues.

The rearrangement uses TRBV19 and TRBJ1-2; no definite D call. V lost 9 bases and J lost 4, with 15 bases in between. Germline V gives CDR1 LNHDA, CDR2 SQIVND (reference sequence). The CDR3 has 13 residues. The CDR3: CASFRSGLYGYTF. For the CDR3, the DNA is TGTGCCAGCTTTCGGAGCGGGCTCTATGGCTACACCTTC.

The CDR3 loop is CASSYGAGNTGELFF. CDR3 bases: TGTGCCAGCAGTTACGGGGCGGGGAACACCGGGGAGCTGTTTTTT. The chain is built from TRBV6-5 and TRBJ2-2, with D possibly called TRBD1 or TRBD2 (5 bases each). The CDR3 is 15 amino acids. The V end was cut by 2 bases, the J end by 1 base, with 8 bases between. Germline loops: CDR1 MNHEY, CDR2 SVGAGI.

The chain employs TRBV6-2 or TRBV6-3 and TRBJ2-5; D perhaps matches TRBD2 (7 bases). Germline V lookup: CDR1 MNHEY, CDR2 SVGEGT. CDR3 length: 18 amino acids. V was clipped by 4 bases and J by 5 bases, with 26 bases between them. CDR3: CASSLSLMGGGTQETQYF. The CDR3, as DNA: TGTGCCAGCAGTTTAAGTCTTATGGGGGGGGGCACGCAGGAGACCCAGTACTTC.

The CDR3 sequence is CASSLAPTGTADGYTF. CDR3 DNA sequence: TGTGCCAGCAGCTTAGCCCCCACCGGGACAGCAGATGGCTACACCTTC. The chain is built from TRBV7-9 and TRBJ1-2, with 7 nucleotides matching TRBD1. CDR1 is SEHNR, CDR2 FQNEAQ, per germline (reference sequence). V trimming: 0 bases; J trimming: 6 bases; junction bases outside the gene matches: 10. This CDR3 region has 16 residues.

The chain has TRBV10-3 and TRBJ1-2, with D perhaps TRBD1 (6 bases). The CDR3 is 18 amino acids. V was cut by 10 bases and J by 1 base, with 28 bases left in between. Germline CDR1 is ENHRY and CDR2 is SYGVKD. For the CDR3, the DNA is TGTGCCACCTCCCGGGGGGGGGCTTCAGGTCCGTATAACTATGGCTACACCTTC. Its protein is CATSRGGASGPYNYGYTF.

The J gene is TRBJ2-4, the V gene TRBV7-2, with D perhaps matching TRBD1 (5 bases). The length of the CDR3 is 14 residues. The germline V and J ends were trimmed by 2 bases and 3 bases, with 8 bases remaining between them. Germline V lookup: CDR1 SGHTA, CDR2 FQGNSA. The CDR3 here is CASSLPGFKNIQYF. The DNA of the CDR3 is TGTGCCAGCAGCTTACCAGGGTTCAAAAACATTCAGTACTTC.